Presented here are 15 T cell receptor beta chains from one specimen sequenced in a study of shared clonotypes between healthy human individuals. Sequencing was performed with immunoSEQ multiplex PCR; in TCRdb, only in-frame clones are kept and a portion is missing. The sample yields around 2,100,000 clones, approximately 95% seen once. Terminally differentiated effector memory CD45RA+ cells were excluded by CCR7 positive selection of CD45RO-negative cells. Sequenced: naive CD8+ T cells sorted from blood. These receptors all come from a man aged 18 to 30 in good health.

The CDR3 nucleotides read TGTGCCAGCAGCTTGGAGCAGCTCCAAGAGACCCAGTACTTC. Encoded protein: CASSLEQLQETQYF. This chain joins TRBV5-6 and TRBJ2-5, with D unclear. Germline V gives CDR1 SGHDT, CDR2 YYEEEE. The CDR3 totals 14 residues. The germline V and J ends were trimmed by 0 bases and 1 base, with 7 bases remaining between them.

V is TRBV5-1 and J is TRBJ2-5, with D unclear. The CDR3 is 11 residues long. The germline V gene has CDR1 SGHRS and CDR2 YFSETQ. V lost 2 bases to trimming and J lost 7 bases, with 6 bases between them. CDR3 residues: CASSLDGTQYF. CDR3 bases: TGCGCCAGCAGCTTAGATGGGACCCAGTACTTC.

V and J are TRBV4-3 and TRBJ2-1; 9 positions agree with TRBD2. The CDR3 spans 18 residues. Germline-derived CDR1 and CDR2 are LGHNA and YSLEER. V gave up 2 bases and J gave up 4 bases; unmatched junction bases: 12. CDR3 residues: CASSQSQKASGTYNEQFF. In DNA form, the CDR3 reads TGCGCCAGCAGCCAATCCCAAAAAGCTAGCGGGACATACAATGAGCAGTTCTTC.

The V call is TRBV13, the J call TRBJ2-1, with TRBD2 matching 11 bases. Germline V lookup: CDR1 PRHDT, CDR2 FYEKMQ (reference sequence). V lost 5 bases and J lost 4; bases outside the gene matches: 4. The CDR3 is made up of 15 amino acids. The CDR3 here is CASSPLAGGYNEQFF. For the CDR3, the DNA is TGTGCCAGCAGCCCGTTAGCGGGGGGGTACAATGAGCAGTTCTTC.

The rearrangement uses TRBV18 and TRBJ1-2, with D perhaps matching TRBD1 (5 bases). CDR3 length equals 14 residues. The germline CDR1 and CDR2 sequences are KGHSH and LQKENI. Deletions cut 5 bases from V and 4 bases from J, with 14 bases between. CDR3 sequence (DNA): TGTGCCAGCTCATTGGGGACCCGCGCCTATGGCTACACCTTC. Its protein is CASSLGTRAYGYTF.

The rearrangement joins TRBV29-1 to TRBJ2-3, with TRBD2 matching 11 bases. V was pared by 2 bases and J by 3 bases, with 13 bases of the junction left unmatched. From germline, CDR1 is SQVTM and CDR2 ANQGSEA. CDR3 length: 18 amino acids. CDR3 sequence (DNA): TGCAGCGTTGAATATGGTCTAGCGGGAGGCATCGGGACAGATACGCAGTATTTT. It codes for CSVEYGLAGGIGTDTQYF.

The gene calls are TRBV4-1 and TRBJ1-4; 8 nucleotides match TRBD1. The CDR3 has 19 residues. CDR1 is MGHRA, CDR2 YSYEKL, per germline. The trim removed 0 bases at V and 4 bases at J, leaving 13 bases unmatched. CDR3 protein: CASSQDGRTGKSLNEKLFF. The CDR3 bases are TGCGCCAGCAGCCAAGATGGAAGGACAGGGAAAAGTCTTAATGAAAAACTGTTTTTT.

This sequence joins TRBV27 and TRBJ2-1, with D maybe TRBD2 (6 bases). The CDR3 has 16 amino acids. Trimming removed 5 bases at V and 9 bases at J, with 23 bases between. From germline, CDR1 is MNHEY and CDR2 SMNVEV (reference sequence). CDR3 in DNA: TGTGCCAGCAGTCTCGGGACTCCCCCTGTTTTCGGTGAGCAGTTCTTC. Protein product: CASSLGTPPVFGEQFF.

V usage is TRBV4-1 and J usage is TRBJ2-3, with a weak D call TRBD2 (5 bases). The CDR3 is 18 amino acids. The germline gives CDR1 MGHRA, CDR2 YSYEKL. Trimming removed 1 base at V and 0 bases at J, with 17 bases between. CDR3: CASSQVAGLTYSTDTQYF. The CDR3 DNA reads TGCGCCAGCAGCCAAGTTGCGGGTCTCACCTATAGCACAGATACGCAGTATTTT.

V gene TRBV11-2 combines with J gene TRBJ1-2; TRBD1 is a possible D gene (5 bases). The V gene's germline CDR1 is SGHAT and CDR2 FQNNGV. The V end was cut by 5 bases, the J end by 1 base, with 14 bases between. CDR3 size: 15 residues. CDR3 DNA: TGTGCCAGCAGCCCGCTCCAGGACATTAACTATGGCTACACCTTC. It encodes CASSPLQDINYGYTF.

The chain joins TRBV5-1 to TRBJ2-5; tentative D call: TRBD1 (5 bases). Germline CDR1 and CDR2: SGHRS and YFSETQ. Trimming stripped 5 bases from V and 1 base from J, with 15 bases between. CDR3 size: 15 residues. The CDR3 coding sequence is TGCGCCAGCAGTTCAACCTCAGGGTCCCAAGAGACCCAGTACTTC. Amino acid sequence: CASSSTSGSQETQYF.

The chain couples TRBV6-5 to TRBJ2-1; 8 positions agree with TRBD1. CDR1 is MNHEY, CDR2 SVGAGI, per germline. The ends lost 8 bases at V and 9 bases at J; junction bases unmatched: 9. The CDR3 totals 13 residues. The CDR3, as DNA: TGTGCCAGCGCGACAGGGGACTGGGGTGAGCAGTTCTTC. It specifies CASATGDWGEQFF.

V and J are TRBV11-2 and TRBJ2-3, with D uncertain. CDR1 SGHAT and CDR2 FQNNGV come from the germline V gene. Trimming took 4 bases from V and 7 from J, leaving 12 bases between them. This CDR3 has 13 residues. The DNA of the CDR3 is TGTGCCAGCAGCTCCCTCCTGGAAAATACGCAGTATTTT. Translation: CASSSLLENTQYF.

A remark on this clone: The same CDR3 can be traced to other DNA sequences in this sample. The chain uses TRBV5-4 and TRBJ2-5; D gene uncertain. Germline loops: CDR1 SGHNT, CDR2 YYREEE (reference sequence). The CDR3 contains 11 residues. The V gene lost 3 bases and the J gene lost 4 bases, with 4 bases spanning the gap. CDR3 coding DNA: TGTGCCAGCAGCTCTTTAGAGACCCAGTACTTC. It translates to CASSSLETQYF.

The chain recombines TRBV5-6 with TRBJ2-5; possibly TRBD2 for D (6 bases). Germline loops: CDR1 SGHDT, CDR2 YYEEEE. The germline V and J ends were trimmed by 3 bases and 0 bases, with 18 bases remaining between them. CDR3 length: 17 amino acids. CDR3 in amino acids: CASSSLGAGGYQETQYF. The CDR3 DNA follows: TGTGCCAGCAGCTCCCTCGGAGCTGGGGGGTACCAAGAGACCCAGTACTTC.